This is a list of T cell receptor beta chains from one sample in a study of T cell repertoires in cytomegalovirus infection. Their antigen targets remain unknown. TCRdb recomputed calls from the reads with MiXCR, one row per CDR3 protein. Of approximately 990,000 distinct CDR3 sequences in the sample, 31% were seen once. Material: cultured CD8+ T cells from PBMCs, obtained from culture after CMV antigen stimulation. These TCRs come from a human donor in good health (CMV status not recorded). Some clones in this sample may be carry-over from other donors' samples. Both conserved end residues are part of each CDR3. D genes are given only for firm matches. Expanded clones get a size class; other rows say once, few or many, or leave the size out.

>TRBJ1-5|.|TRBV19|.
TGTGCCAGTACCCAAGGGCTTCTCGGCAATCAGCCCCAGCATTTT
CASTQGLLGNQPQHF
>TRBJ1-1|.|TRBV6-1|.
TGTGCCAGCAGTGAAAATCCCAGCCCAGGGGCTGAAGCTTTCTTT
CASSENPSPGAEAFF
>TRBJ1-4|TRBD1|TRBV2|.
TGTGCCAGCAGTTTGATGGGACAGGGGGCCGGTGAAAAACTGTTTTTT
CASSLMGQGAGEKLFF
>TRBJ2-2|.|TRBV29-1|.
TGCAGCGTTGAAGAACCAAGGGGGGTTTTAAAGAACACCGGGGAGCTGTTTTTT
CSVEEPRGVLKNTGELFF
>TRBJ2-1|TRBD2|TRBV6-8|.
TGTGCCAGCAGCTGGGAGGGCCGGGGCAATGAGCAGTTCTTC
CASSWEGRGNEQFF
>TRBJ2-7|.|TRBV7-9|many
TGTGCCAGCAGCCCTGGTTTTAGGGCCTACGAGCAGTACTTC
CASSPGFRAYEQYF
>TRBJ1-4|.|TRBV6-5|.
TGTGCCAGCAGCCCCCTCGAGGGGGTTAATGAAAAACTGTTTTTT
CASSPLEGVNEKLFF
>TRBJ1-2|.|TRBV7-8|.
TGTGCCAGCAGCTTCAACAGACCTTATGGCTACACCTTC
CASSFNRPYGYTF
>TRBJ2-5|.|TRBV20-1|.
TGCAGTGCTAGCTGGTCAGGGGGGTTGGAGACCCAGTACTTC
CSASWSGGLETQYF
>TRBJ1-5|TRBD1|TRBV7-8|many
TGTGCCAGCAGCCCCGGACAGGGAAGCGCCAATCAGCCCCAGCATTTT
CASSPGQGSANQPQHF
>TRBJ1-5|.|TRBV19|many
TGTGCCAGTAGTATATGGTCAGGGGATCAGCCCCAGCATTTT
CASSIWSGDQPQHF
>TRBJ2-5|.|TRBV28|few
TGTGCCAGCAGGAAGGGCCGCGGCTATCAAGAGACCCAGTACTTC
CASRKGRGYQETQYF
>TRBJ2-2|.|TRBV10-3|.
TGTGCCATCAGTGAGTCCGGGGGGCACAACACCGGGGAGCTGTTTTTT
CAISESGGHNTGELFF
>TRBJ2-3|TRBD2|TRBV10-3|.
TGTGCCATCAGTGAAGCGGGGGGGGACACAGATACGCAGTATTTT
CAISEAGGDTDTQYF
>TRBJ1-1|.|TRBV29-1|.
TGCAGCGTCGACTTCCGGGACCTCCTCACTGAAGCTTTCTTT
CSVDFRDLLTEAFF
>TRBJ2-7|TRBD2|TRBV20-1|.
TGCAGTACCGTCGGACTAGTTGTCGGCGAGCAGTACTTC
CSTVGLVVGEQYF
>TRBJ1-2|.|TRBV20-1|few
TGCAGTGCTAGGAAGGGACAAGGATCCTATGGCTACACCTTC
CSARKGQGSYGYTF
>TRBJ2-3|.|TRBV27|.
TGTGCCAGCAGTTCAATGAGGGATACGCAGTATTTT
CASSSMRDTQYF
>TRBJ2-5|TRBD2|TRBV7-9|.
TGTGCCAGCAGCTTTCCATCCAGGGAGGGAGAGACCCAGTACTTC
CASSFPSREGETQYF
>TRBJ1-5|.|TRBV12-3/TRBV12-4|.
TGTGCCAGCAGCCACTGGGGACCGCCCCAGCATTTT
CASSHWGPPQHF
>TRBJ2-1|TRBD2|TRBV7-2|few
TGTGCCAGCAGCTTAGAGGGACTAGCGGGGGGGCAGTTCTTC
CASSLEGLAGGQFF
>TRBJ1-1|.|TRBV28|.
TGTGCCAGCACTCTTTCTAGCGGCCTCAGGAGGAACACTGAAGCTTTCTTT
CASTLSSGLRRNTEAFF
>TRBJ2-7|.|TRBV6-1|.
TGTGCCAGCAGTGAACAAGGACAGCCTTTTTACGAGCAGTACTTC
CASSEQGQPFYEQYF
>TRBJ2-1|.|TRBV5-6|.
TGTGCCAGCATCCTCGGGAATGAGCAGTTCTTC
CASILGNEQFF
>TRBJ1-1|.|TRBV7-2|many
TGTGCCAGCAGCGGGGGTGGGGGGAACACTGAAGCTTTCTTT
CASSGGGGNTEAFF
>TRBJ2-7|TRBD1|TRBV7-9|few
TGTGCCAGCAGCTCGCCGTACAGGGGGAGGGAGCAGTACTTC
CASSSPYRGREQYF
>TRBJ1-1|.|TRBV7-6|.
TGTGCCAGCAGCTCCGGGCCAGGGGTCACTGAAGCTTTCTTT
CASSSGPGVTEAFF
>TRBJ2-1|.|TRBV5-6|.
TGTGCCAGCAGCTCGGATCGCCGGGGTCTCTACAATGAGCAGTTCTTC
CASSSDRRGLYNEQFF
>TRBJ1-2|.|TRBV27|.
TGTGCCAGCAGTTTATTTGGGCAGGGGCCCTATGGCTACACCTTC
CASSLFGQGPYGYTF
>TRBJ2-3|TRBD2|TRBV7-8|many
TGTGCCAGCAGCCTATTTAGCGGGAGCAGCACAGATACGCAGTATTTT
CASSLFSGSSTDTQYF
>TRBJ1-1|TRBD1|TRBV6-2/TRBV6-3|once
TGTGCCAGCGCTCAGGGGGCTGGCACTGAAGCTTTCTTT
CASAQGAGTEAFF
>TRBJ2-7|.|TRBV2|few
TGTGCCAGCATAACAGGGCCCTACGAGCAGTACTTC
CASITGPYEQYF
>TRBJ1-1|TRBD1|TRBV6-6|once
TGTGCCAACAGTTACCCGGGACAGGGGGTTATCGACACTGAAGCTTTCTTT
CANSYPGQGVIDTEAFF
>TRBJ2-1|.|TRBV6-2/TRBV6-3|once
TGTGCCAACAGCCGGGCAGGGAATGAGCAGTTCTTC
CANSRAGNEQFF
>TRBJ1-4|.|TRBV2|.
TGTGCCAGCCCCGGACTAAGTAATGAAAAACTGTTTTTT
CASPGLSNEKLFF
>TRBJ2-5|.|TRBV7-9|.
TGTGCCAGCCGCTGGGCAGGCCAAGAGACCCAGTACTTC
CASRWAGQETQYF
>TRBJ1-1|.|TRBV27|few
TGTGCCAGCAGTTTATTGGGAAGGGGTAACACTGAAGCTTTCTTT
CASSLLGRGNTEAFF
>TRBJ2-1|.|TRBV19|.
TGTGCCAGTTTTCCGGGACCGAAGTACCCTCCTTCCTACAATGAGCAGTTCTTC
CASFPGPKYPPSYNEQFF
>TRBJ2-4|TRBD2|TRBV3-1|once
TGTGTCAGCAGCCAAGGACTCCCTTGGACGACTAGCGGGGGGCCTAGGGTAGCCAAAAACATTCAGTACTTC
CVSSQGLPWTTSGGPRVAKNIQYF
>TRBJ1-1|.|TRBV5-1|.
TGCGCCAGCAGCAGGGGTTCGGGAGCTTTCTTT
CASSRGSGAFF
>TRBJ1-1|.|TRBV5-1|.
TGCGCCAGCAGCTTTGATCCAGGCGAGTTGAACACTGAAGCTTTCTTT
CASSFDPGELNTEAFF
>TRBJ1-1|.|TRBV7-9|many
TGTGCCAGCACCTTTGCAGGAGGGCGGGACACTGAAGCTTTCTTT
CASTFAGGRDTEAFF
>TRBJ2-3|.|TRBV4-3|.
TGCGTCAGCAGCCAAGATGAGGCGGGGGCTGACACAGATACGCAGTATTTT
CVSSQDEAGADTDTQYF